This T cell receptor beta chain was sequenced for a study of multiple sclerosis patients with progressive multifocal leukoencephalopathy. Study observations and caveats: Less diverse TRB repertoires were suggested in most PML patients.

Time point noted: time of PML onset. After about 15 to 60 months on natalizumab, the natalizumab-treated patients developed PML. All PML patients were female, and all patients had earlier interferon beta. T3 blood samples were collected at the time of PML onset. Unmatched junction bases numbered 2, after V lost 4 bases and J lost 2 bases. The CDR3 sequence is 14 residues long. Germline V CDR1 and CDR2: SNHLY, FYNNEI. For this clone: Its antigen is unknown.

Sequencing was performed with immunoSEQ multiplex PCR; in TCRdb, only in-frame clones are kept and a portion is missing. Among roughly 32,000 clones, less than 90% were seen once, and the ten largest hold 3.2%. The sequencing used PBMCs, collected from a patient treated with natalizumab. The V gene is TRBV2, the J gene TRBJ1-5; 7 bases align to TRBD1. This receptor was identified in a human donor with progressive multifocal leukoencephalopathy. The CDR3 protein is CASSGQGGNQPQHF. CDR3 nucleotide sequence: TGTGCCAGCAGTGGACAGGGCGGCAATCAGCCCCAGCATTTT.